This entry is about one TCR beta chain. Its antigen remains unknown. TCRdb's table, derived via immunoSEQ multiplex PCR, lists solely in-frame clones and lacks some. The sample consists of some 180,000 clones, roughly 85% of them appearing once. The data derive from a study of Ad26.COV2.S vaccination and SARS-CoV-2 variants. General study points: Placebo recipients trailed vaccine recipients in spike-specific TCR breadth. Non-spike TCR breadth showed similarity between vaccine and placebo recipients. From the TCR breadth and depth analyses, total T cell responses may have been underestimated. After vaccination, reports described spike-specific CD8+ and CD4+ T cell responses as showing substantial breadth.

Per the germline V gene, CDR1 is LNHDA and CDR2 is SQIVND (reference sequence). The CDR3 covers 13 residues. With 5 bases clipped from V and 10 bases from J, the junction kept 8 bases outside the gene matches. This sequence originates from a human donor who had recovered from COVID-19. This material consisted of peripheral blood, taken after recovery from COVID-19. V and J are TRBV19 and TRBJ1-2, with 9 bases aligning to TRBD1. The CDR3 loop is CASSPWTGEDYTF. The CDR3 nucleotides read TGTGCCAGTAGTCCCTGGACAGGGGAGGACTACACCTTC.